The next 5 T cell receptor beta chains were all read from a single sample in a study of T cell changes during pregnancy in multiple sclerosis. The data were produced by immunoSEQ multiplex PCR, yet TCRdb's version contains in-frame clones alone and is incomplete. The sample lists 30,000 to 45,000 clones, roughly nine tenths occurring once. Material: CD4+ T cells from peripheral blood mononuclear cells, obtained in the second trimester of pregnancy. These receptors all stem from a female donor in good health, enrolled as a control in a pregnancy study.

This sequence joins TRBV10-1 and TRBJ2-5; 8 bases map to TRBD1. V was clipped by 0 bases and J by 4 bases; unmatched bases: 4. The V gene's germline CDR1 is WNHNN and CDR2 SYGVQD (reference sequence). This CDR3 is 15 amino acids long. The CDR3 region has the DNA TGCGCCAGCAGTGAGTCGGGGACAGGAGGAGAGACCCAGTACTTC. This encodes CASSESGTGGETQYF.

The table lists this clone with a count of one. This rearrangement joins TRBV7-9 to TRBJ2-2; tentatively, D is TRBD1 (6 bases). The V end lost 5 bases, the J end lost 2 bases, and 18 bases lay between the germline ends. This CDR3 comprises 17 residues. The germline V gene encodes CDR1 SEHNR and CDR2 FQNEAQ (reference sequence). CDR3 in amino acids: CASSTGGHAGNTGELFF. Here the CDR3 DNA reads TGTGCCAGCAGCACTGGGGGCCACGCCGGTAACACCGGGGAGCTGTTTTTT. Using reference TRBV7-9 and TRBJ2-2 for the parts outside the CDR3, the full variable domain is DTGVSQNPRHKITKRGQNVTFRCDPISEHNRLYWYRQTLGQGPEFLTYFQNEAQLEKSRLLSDRFSAERPKGSFSTLEIQRTEQGDSAMYLCASSTGGHAGNTGELFFGEGSRLTVL.

The CDR3 is CASSFVDRANYGYTF. DNA of the CDR3: TGTGCCAGCAGCTTTGTGGACAGGGCAAACTATGGCTACACCTTC. The chain carries TRBV5-4 and TRBJ1-2, with 8 bases matching TRBD1. Trimming took 2 bases from V and 2 from J; bases not matched to a gene: 5. CDR3 length equals 15 residues. Germline V CDR1 and CDR2: SGHNT, YYREEE (reference sequence).

The chain is built from TRBV23-1 and TRBJ2-7; possible D gene TRBD1, 6 bases. TRBV23-1 is noted as an ORF with a role that remains uncertain. This CDR3 is 15 amino acids long. The V gene lost 3 bases and the J gene lost 3 bases, with 15 bases spanning the gap. CDR3 bases: TGCGCCAGCAGTCATCACGACAGGTATGTCTACGAGCAGTACTTC. Translated, it gives CASSHHDRYVYEQYF.

The chain carries TRBV5-1 and TRBJ2-3; D is perhaps TRBD1 (5 bases). The CDR3 is 14 amino acids. With 4 bases removed from V and 2 bases from J, the gap between germline ends came to 11 bases. The germline V gene encodes CDR1 SGHRS and CDR2 YFSETQ. For the CDR3, the DNA is TGCGCCAGCAGCATCGGACATACCACAGATACGCAGTATTTT. Its translation is CASSIGHTTDTQYF. Filled out from reference TRBV5-1 and TRBJ2-3, the complete variable domain reads KAGVTQTPRYLIKTRGQQVTLSCSPISGHRSVSWYQQTPGQGLQFLFEYFSETQRNKGNFPGRFSGRQFSNSRSEMNVSTLELGDSALYLCASSIGHTTDTQYFGPGTRLTVL.